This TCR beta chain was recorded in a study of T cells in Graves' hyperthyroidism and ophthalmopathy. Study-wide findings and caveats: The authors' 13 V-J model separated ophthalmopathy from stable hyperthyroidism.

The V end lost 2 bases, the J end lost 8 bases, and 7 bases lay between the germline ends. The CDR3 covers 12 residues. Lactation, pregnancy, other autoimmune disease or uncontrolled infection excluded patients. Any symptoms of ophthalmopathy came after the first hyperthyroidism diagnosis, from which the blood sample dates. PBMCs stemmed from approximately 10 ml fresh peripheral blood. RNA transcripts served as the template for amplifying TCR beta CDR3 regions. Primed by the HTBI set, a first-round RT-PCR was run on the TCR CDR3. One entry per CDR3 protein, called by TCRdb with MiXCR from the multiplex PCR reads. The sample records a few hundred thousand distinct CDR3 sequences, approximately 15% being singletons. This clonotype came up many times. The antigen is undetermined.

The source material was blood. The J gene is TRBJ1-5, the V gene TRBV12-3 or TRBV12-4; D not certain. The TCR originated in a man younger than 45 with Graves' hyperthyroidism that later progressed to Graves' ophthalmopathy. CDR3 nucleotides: TGTGCCAGCAGTTTACCCGGAGAGCCCCAGCATTTT. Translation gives CASSLPGEPQHF.